This T cell receptor beta chain was sequenced during a study of cytomegalovirus exposure and HLA in healthy donors. The PCR was carried out with 60 Vbeta primers and 13 Jbeta primers. The assay was immunoSEQ multiplex PCR, and TCRdb's table has in-frame clones only and misses some. Among roughly 200,000 clones listed, around four fifths were seen once. V gave up 2 bases and J gave up 1 base, with 14 bases separating them. Germline CDR1 SGHDN, CDR2 FVKESK. The CDR3 contains 17 residues. This clonotype originated in a middle-aged woman in good health and CMV-seronegative. This sequence joins TRBV14 and TRBJ2-2, with D maybe TRBD2 (6 bases). Specimen: PBMCs. The CDR3 sequence is CASSQSALALNTGELFF. The DNA for the CDR3 is TGTGCCAGCAGCCAATCGGCGCTAGCGCTGAACACCGGGGAGCTGTTTTTT. Combining the CDR3 with reference TRBV14 and TRBJ2-2 gives the whole variable domain EAGVTQFPSHSVIEKGQTVTLRCDPISGHDNLYWYRRVMGKEIKFLLHFVKESKQDESGMPNNRFLAERTGGTYSTLKVQPAELEDSGVYFCASSQSALALNTGELFFGEGSRLTVL.